The clone carrying this TCR beta chain occurred a few times. The antigen is unknown. The entry originates in a study of T-cell reconstitution after alpha-beta-depleted transplantation in children. The study's findings and limits: Surviving recipient T cells and thymic progenitors accounted for the high day-60 TCRbeta diversity observed in some patients. A year post-transplant, T-cell counts and diversity derived mostly from newly produced T cells.

Unique molecular identifiers were built into the TCRbeta library. MiXCR, applied by TCRdb to the PCR reads, yields one record per CDR3 protein. The sample records about 980,000 distinct CDR3 sequences, about 30% being singletons. The CDR3 runs 15 residues. V was pared by 0 bases and J by 3 bases, with 12 bases between. Germline V CDR1 and CDR2: DFQATT, SNEGSKA (reference sequence). The sequenced sample was PBMCs, mostly from graft donor cells, obtained 360 days after TCRalphabeta/CD19-depleted stem cell transplant. This sequence was found in a boy under two years old who had a stem cell transplant for SCID, so the T cells may come from the graft donor. The rearrangement uses TRBV20-1 and TRBJ1-5, with no clear D. The CDR3, as DNA: TGCAGTGCTAGAGATCTTGGTGGCTACAATCAGCCCCAGCATTTT. It is translated as CSARDLGGYNQPQHF.